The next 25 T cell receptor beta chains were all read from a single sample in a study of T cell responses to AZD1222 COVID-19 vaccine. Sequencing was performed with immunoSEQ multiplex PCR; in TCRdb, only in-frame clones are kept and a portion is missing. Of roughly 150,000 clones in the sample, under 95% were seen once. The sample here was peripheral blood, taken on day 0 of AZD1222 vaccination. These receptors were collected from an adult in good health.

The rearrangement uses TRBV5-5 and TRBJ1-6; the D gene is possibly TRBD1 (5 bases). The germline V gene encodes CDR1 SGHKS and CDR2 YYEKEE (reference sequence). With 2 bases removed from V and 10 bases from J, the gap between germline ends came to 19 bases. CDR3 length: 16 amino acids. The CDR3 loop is CASSFRGHGGASPLHF. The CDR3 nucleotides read TGTGCCAGCAGCTTTCGCGGGCACGGGGGAGCATCACCCCTCCACTTT.

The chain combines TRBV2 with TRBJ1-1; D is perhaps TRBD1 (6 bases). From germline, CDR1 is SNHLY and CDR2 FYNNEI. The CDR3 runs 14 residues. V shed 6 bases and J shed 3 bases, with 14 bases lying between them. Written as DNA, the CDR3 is TGTGCCAGCAGGCGCAGGGGCGGGGACACTGAAGCTTTCTTT. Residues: CASRRRGGDTEAFF.

The CDR3 spells CATFGPDKPANTEAFF. CDR3 DNA: TGCGCCACCTTCGGGCCAGACAAACCGGCGAACACTGAAGCTTTCTTT. This chain links TRBV4-1 with TRBJ1-1; the D is unclear. The germline gives CDR1 MGHRA, CDR2 YSYEKL. The CDR3 sequence is 16 residues long. V was clipped by 10 bases and J by 1 base, with 22 bases between them.

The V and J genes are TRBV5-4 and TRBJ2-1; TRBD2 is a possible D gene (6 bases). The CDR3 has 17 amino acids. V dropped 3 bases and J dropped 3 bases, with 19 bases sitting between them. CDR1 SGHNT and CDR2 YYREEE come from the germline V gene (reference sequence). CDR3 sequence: CASSSRGHSRSYNEQFF. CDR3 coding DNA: TGTGCCAGCAGCTCGCGGGGCCATTCGCGGAGCTACAATGAGCAGTTCTTC.

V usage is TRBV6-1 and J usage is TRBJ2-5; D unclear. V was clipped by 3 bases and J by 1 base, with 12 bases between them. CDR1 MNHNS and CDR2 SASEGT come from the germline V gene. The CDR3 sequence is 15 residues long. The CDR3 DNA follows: TGTGCCAGCAGTGACAAATCGGCAGGCCAAGAGACCCAGTACTTC. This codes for CASSDKSAGQETQYF.

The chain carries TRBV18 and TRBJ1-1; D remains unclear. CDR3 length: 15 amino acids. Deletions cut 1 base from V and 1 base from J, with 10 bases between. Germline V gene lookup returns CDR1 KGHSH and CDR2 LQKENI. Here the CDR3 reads CASSPRRGSNTEAFF. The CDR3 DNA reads TGTGCCAGCTCACCACGGAGAGGGTCGAACACTGAAGCTTTCTTT.

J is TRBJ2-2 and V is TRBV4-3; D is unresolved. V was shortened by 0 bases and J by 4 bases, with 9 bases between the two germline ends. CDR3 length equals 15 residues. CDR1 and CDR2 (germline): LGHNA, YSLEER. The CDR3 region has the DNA TGCGCCAGCAGCCAAGAGCCAGGAGTCACCGGGGAGCTGTTTTTT. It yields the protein CASSQEPGVTGELFF.

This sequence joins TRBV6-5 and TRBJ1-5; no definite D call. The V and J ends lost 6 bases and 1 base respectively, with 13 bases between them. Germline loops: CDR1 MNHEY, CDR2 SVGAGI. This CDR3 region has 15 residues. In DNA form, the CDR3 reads TGTGCCAGCAGGGACCGGGTCGGGAGCAATCAGCCCCAGCATTTT. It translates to CASRDRVGSNQPQHF.

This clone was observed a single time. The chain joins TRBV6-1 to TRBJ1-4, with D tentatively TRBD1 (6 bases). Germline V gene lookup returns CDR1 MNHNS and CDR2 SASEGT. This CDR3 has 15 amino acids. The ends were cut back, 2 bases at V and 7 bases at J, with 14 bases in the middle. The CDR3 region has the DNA TGTGCCAGCAGTGAAATGCAGGGGCAGTTTGAAAAACTGTTTTTT. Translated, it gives CASSEMQGQFEKLFF.

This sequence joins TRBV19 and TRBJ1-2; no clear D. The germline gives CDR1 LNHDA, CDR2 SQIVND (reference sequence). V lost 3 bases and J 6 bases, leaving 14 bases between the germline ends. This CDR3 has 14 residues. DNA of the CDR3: TGTGCCAGTAGTATTTCTATATCGAGGAATGGCTACACCTTC. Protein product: CASSISISRNGYTF.

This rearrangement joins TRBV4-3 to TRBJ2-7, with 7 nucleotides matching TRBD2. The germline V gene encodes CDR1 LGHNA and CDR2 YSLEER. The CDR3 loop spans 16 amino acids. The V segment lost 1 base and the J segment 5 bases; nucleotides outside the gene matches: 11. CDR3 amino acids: CASSQAGSGGSDEQYF. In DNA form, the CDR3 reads TGCGCCAGCAGCCAAGCGGGATCCGGGGGGTCGGACGAGCAGTACTTC.

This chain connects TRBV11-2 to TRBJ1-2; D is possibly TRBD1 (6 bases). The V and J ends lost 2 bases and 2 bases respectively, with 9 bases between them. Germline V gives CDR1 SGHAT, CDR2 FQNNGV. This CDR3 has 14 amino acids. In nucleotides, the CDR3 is TGTGCCAGCAGCTTATTAGGGGGGAACTATGGCTACACCTTC. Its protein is CASSLLGGNYGYTF.

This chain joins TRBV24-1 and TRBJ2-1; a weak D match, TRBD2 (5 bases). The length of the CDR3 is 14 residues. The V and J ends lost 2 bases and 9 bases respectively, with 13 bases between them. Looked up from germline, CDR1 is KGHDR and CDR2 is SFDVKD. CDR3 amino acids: CATSDWELDGEQFF. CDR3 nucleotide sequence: TGTGCCACCAGTGATTGGGAACTAGATGGTGAGCAGTTCTTC.

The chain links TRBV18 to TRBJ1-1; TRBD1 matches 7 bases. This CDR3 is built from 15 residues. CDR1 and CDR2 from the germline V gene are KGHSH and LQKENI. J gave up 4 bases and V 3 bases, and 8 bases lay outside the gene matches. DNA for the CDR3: TGTGCCAGCTCACCCTCCGACAGGGTGGGCACTGAAGCTTTCTTT. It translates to CASSPSDRVGTEAFF.

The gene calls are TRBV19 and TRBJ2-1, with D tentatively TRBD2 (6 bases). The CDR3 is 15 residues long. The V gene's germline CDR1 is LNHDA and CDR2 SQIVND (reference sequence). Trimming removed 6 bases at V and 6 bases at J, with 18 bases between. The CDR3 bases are TGTGCCAGTAGCAAGGGACTGACTACGCCCAATGAGCAGTTCTTC. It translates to CASSKGLTTPNEQFF.

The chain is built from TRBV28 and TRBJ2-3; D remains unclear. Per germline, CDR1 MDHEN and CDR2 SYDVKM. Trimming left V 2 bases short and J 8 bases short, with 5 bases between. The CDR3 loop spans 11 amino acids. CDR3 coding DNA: TGTGCCAGCAGTTTAGGCGGTACGCAGTATTTT. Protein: CASSLGGTQYF.

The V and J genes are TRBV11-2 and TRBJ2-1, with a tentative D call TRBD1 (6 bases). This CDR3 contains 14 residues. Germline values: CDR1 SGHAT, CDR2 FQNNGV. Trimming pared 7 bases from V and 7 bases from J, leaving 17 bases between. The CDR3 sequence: CASTPGGQSNEQFF. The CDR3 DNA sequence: TGTGCCAGCACCCCGGGCGGACAGTCAAATGAGCAGTTCTTC.

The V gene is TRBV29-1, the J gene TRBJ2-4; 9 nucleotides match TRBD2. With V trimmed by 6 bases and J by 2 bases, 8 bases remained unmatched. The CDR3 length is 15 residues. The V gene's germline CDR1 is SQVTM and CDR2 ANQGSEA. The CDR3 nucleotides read TGCAGCGTACTCCAGCGGGAGGTGACCAAAAACATTCAGTACTTC. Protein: CSVLQREVTKNIQYF.

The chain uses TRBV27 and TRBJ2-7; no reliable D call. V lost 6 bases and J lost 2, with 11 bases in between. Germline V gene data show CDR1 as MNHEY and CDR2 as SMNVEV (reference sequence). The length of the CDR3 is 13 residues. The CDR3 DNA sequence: TGTGCCAGCAGGAGTCCCACGACCTACGAGCAGTACTTC. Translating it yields CASRSPTTYEQYF.

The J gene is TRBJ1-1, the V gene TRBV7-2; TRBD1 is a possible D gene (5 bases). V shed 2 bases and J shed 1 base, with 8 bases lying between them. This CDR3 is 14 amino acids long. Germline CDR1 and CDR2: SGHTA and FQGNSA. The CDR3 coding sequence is TGTGCCAGCAGCTTAACGGGGGGGAACACTGAAGCTTTCTTT. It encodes CASSLTGGNTEAFF.

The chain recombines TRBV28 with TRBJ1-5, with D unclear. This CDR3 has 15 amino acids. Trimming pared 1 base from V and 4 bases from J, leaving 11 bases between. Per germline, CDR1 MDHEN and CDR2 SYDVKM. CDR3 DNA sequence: TGTGCCAGCAGTTTATTCCTACGGAAAAATCAGCCCCAGCATTTT. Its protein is CASSLFLRKNQPQHF. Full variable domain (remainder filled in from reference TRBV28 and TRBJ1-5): DVKVTQSSRYLVKRTGEKVFLECVQDMDHENMFWYRQDPGLGLRLIYFSYDVKMKEKGDIPEGYSVSREKKERFSLILESASTNQTSMYLCASSLFLRKNQPQHFGDGTRLSIL.

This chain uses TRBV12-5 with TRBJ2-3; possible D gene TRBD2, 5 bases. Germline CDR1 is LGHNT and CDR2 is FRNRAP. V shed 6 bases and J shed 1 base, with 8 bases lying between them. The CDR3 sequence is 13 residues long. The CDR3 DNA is TGTGCTAGTGGGGCCGGGGGCACAGATACGCAGTATTTT. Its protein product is CASGAGGTDTQYF.

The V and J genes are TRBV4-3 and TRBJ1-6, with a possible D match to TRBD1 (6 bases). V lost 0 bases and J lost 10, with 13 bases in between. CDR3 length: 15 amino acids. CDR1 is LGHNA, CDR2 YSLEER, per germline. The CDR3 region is CASSQEARGDSPLHF. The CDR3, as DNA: TGCGCCAGCAGCCAAGAGGCCAGGGGAGACTCACCCCTCCACTTT.

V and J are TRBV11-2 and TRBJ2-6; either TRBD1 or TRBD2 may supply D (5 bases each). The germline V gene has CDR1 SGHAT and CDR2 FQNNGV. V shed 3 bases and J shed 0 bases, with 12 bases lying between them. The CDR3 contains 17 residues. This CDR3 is CASSLTPGRSGANVLTF. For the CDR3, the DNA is TGTGCCAGCAGCTTGACCCCGGGACGCTCTGGGGCCAACGTCCTGACTTTC.

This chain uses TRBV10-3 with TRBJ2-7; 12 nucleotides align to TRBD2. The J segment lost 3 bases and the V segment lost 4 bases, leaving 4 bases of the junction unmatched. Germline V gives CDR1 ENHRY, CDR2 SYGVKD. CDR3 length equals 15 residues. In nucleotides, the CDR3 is TGTGCCATCAGTGCCTCGACTAGCGGGAGCTACGAGCAGTACTTC. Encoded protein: CAISASTSGSYEQYF.